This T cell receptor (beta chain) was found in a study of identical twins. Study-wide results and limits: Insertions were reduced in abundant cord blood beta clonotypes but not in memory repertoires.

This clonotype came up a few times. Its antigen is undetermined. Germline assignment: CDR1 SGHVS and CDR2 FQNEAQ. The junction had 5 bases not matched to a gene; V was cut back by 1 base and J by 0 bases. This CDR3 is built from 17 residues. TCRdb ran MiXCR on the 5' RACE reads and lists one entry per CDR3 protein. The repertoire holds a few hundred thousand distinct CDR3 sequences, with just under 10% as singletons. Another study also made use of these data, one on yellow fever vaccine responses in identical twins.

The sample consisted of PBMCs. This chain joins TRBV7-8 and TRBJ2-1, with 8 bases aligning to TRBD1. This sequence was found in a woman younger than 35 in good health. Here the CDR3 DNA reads TGTGCCAGCAGCTTAGGGGGCGGGACAGGCTCCTACAATGAGCAGTTCTTC. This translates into CASSLGGGTGSYNEQFF. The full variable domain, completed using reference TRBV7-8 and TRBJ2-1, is GAGVSQSPRYKVAKRGQDVALRCDPISGHVSLFWYQQALGQGPEFLTYFQNEAQLDKSGLPSDRFFAERPEGSVSTLKIQRTQQEDSAVYLCASSLGGGTGSYNEQFFGPGTRLTVL.